This TCR beta chain emerged from a study of blood T cell repertoires in COVID-19. Study-level background: Researchers got acute and convalescent COVID-19 samples from the United States, Italy and Spain. T cells, B-cell-depleted T cells, or PBMCs provided the cDNA or gDNA that served as material.

Original processing methods: Amplifying reference gene primers gave estimates of nucleated cell counts. Profiling relied on immunoSEQ multiplex PCR, and the TCRdb table lists in-frame clones only, not all of them. That table is the source of V, J and clone size, and D and trimming were worked out from the DNA. The sample holds about 50,000 clones, about 92% seen once. Germline V gene sequence: CDR1 MNHNY, CDR2 SVGAGI (reference sequence). CDR3 size: 15 residues. V was clipped by 5 bases and J by 4 bases; unmatched bases: 9. The V and J genes are TRBV6-6 and TRBJ2-5; 8 bases line up with TRBD2. Sequenced material: peripheral blood. The TCR comes from an elderly woman with acute or convalescent COVID-19. The CDR3 coding sequence is TGTGCCAGCAGTCTTAGCGGGGAGAAAACAGAGACCCAGTACTTC. It encodes CASSLSGEKTETQYF.